A selection of T cell receptor beta chains follows, all from one sample in a study of blood T cell repertoires in COVID-19. Assay: immunoSEQ multiplex PCR; the TCRdb copy retains only in-frame clones and omits some. Here the sample spans more than 350,000 clones, roughly 88% being singletons. What was sequenced was PBMCs or T cells enriched from blood (not recorded which). These receptors were taken from a woman between 18 and 29 years old who had been exposed to COVID-19. Each CDR3 is given with its conserved first and last residue. The D gene is left open where the match is weak. Only some rows state a clone size, as once, few, many or a class for expanded clones.

j_call d_call clone_size v_call cdr3_aa cdr3_nt
TRBJ2-1 TRBD2 . TRBV11-1 CASSPGTSGYNEQFF TGTGCCAGCAGCCCGGGGACTAGCGGTTACAATGAGCAGTTCTTC
TRBJ1-1 . . TRBV27 CASAPGSGATEAFF TGTGCCAGCGCCCCCGGCTCAGGGGCCACTGAAGCTTTCTTT
TRBJ1-6 TRBD1 . TRBV18 CASSSTGTGLSNSPLHF TGTGCCAGCTCATCTACCGGGACAGGGTTATCGAATTCACCCCTCCACTTT
TRBJ2-1 TRBD2 . TRBV6-5 CASRGLAIEQFF TGTGCCAGCAGGGGACTAGCTATTGAGCAGTTCTTC
TRBJ2-1 . many TRBV6-5 CASSSGSLDEQFF TGTGCCAGCAGCAGCGGGTCACTGGATGAGCAGTTCTTC
TRBJ1-3 TRBD1 . TRBV19 CASRNRDRGVAAGNTIYF TGTGCCAGTAGGAACCGGGACAGGGGAGTTGCAGCTGGAAACACCATATATTTT
TRBJ2-5 TRBD2 . TRBV7-2 CASSLGAGGQETQYF TGTGCCAGCAGCTTAGGTGCGGGGGGACAAGAGACCCAGTACTTC
TRBJ2-3 TRBD1 . TRBV3-1/TRBV3-2 CASSQAGTDRLVGDTQYF TGTGCCAGCAGCCAAGCCGGCACGGACAGGTTGGTCGGTGATACGCAGTATTTT
TRBJ1-1 . . TRBV30 CAWSVQGRNTEAFF TGTGCCTGGAGTGTGCAGGGGCGAAACACTGAAGCTTTCTTT
TRBJ1-2 . few TRBV5-8 CASSITGNWGYTF TGTGCCAGCAGCATTACAGGGAATTGGGGCTACACCTTC
TRBJ2-1 TRBD2 . TRBV5-5 CASSLWASGYNEQFF TGTGCCAGCAGCTTGTGGGCTAGCGGCTACAATGAGCAGTTCTTC
TRBJ1-4 TRBD1 . TRBV7-9 CASSLVLVRGQNNEKLFF TGTGCCAGCAGCTTAGTCCTCGTACGGGGACAGAACAATGAAAAACTGTTTTTT
TRBJ1-2 TRBD1 . TRBV6-5 CASSFRDRVYEGYTF TGTGCCAGCAGTTTTAGGGACAGGGTGTACGAGGGCTACACCTTC
TRBJ1-1 . few TRBV6-4 CASSENRNTEAFF TGTGCCAGCAGTGAGAACAGGAACACTGAAGCTTTCTTT
TRBJ1-2 . . TRBV6-1 CASSEALTADHYGYTF TGTGCCAGCAGTGAAGCTCTGACAGCCGATCACTATGGCTACACCTTC
TRBJ2-3 . . TRBV4-2 CASSIQGGATDTQYF TGTGCCAGCAGCATACAGGGGGGGGCCACAGATACGCAGTATTTT
TRBJ2-5 . . TRBV12-3/TRBV12-4 CASSQNSKETQYF TGTGCCAGCAGTCAGAACAGTAAAGAGACCCAGTACTTC
TRBJ2-1 TRBD1 . TRBV27 CASSFRDREVVEQFF TGTGCCAGCAGTTTCCGAGACAGGGAAGTGGTTGAGCAGTTCTTC
TRBJ1-1 TRBD1 few TRBV18 CASSLQQGVRTEAFF TGTGCCAGCTCACTACAACAGGGGGTTAGAACTGAAGCTTTCTTT
TRBJ1-2 . . TRBV6-1 CASSESGAYGYTF TGTGCCAGCAGTGAATCAGGGGCGTATGGCTACACCTTC
TRBJ1-1 . . TRBV2 CASSTGGPEAFF TGTGCCAGCAGTACCGGGGGGCCTGAAGCTTTCTTT
TRBJ2-7 TRBD2 . TRBV18 CASSPGTSEIEQYF TGTGCCAGCTCACCCGGGACTAGCGAGATCGAGCAGTACTTC
TRBJ1-1 . . TRBV30 CAWSPSSTEAFF TGTGCCTGGAGCCCCTCGAGCACTGAAGCTTTCTTT
TRBJ2-7 . once TRBV28 CASREVGDYEQYF TGTGCCAGCAGAGAGGTAGGTGACTACGAGCAGTACTTC
TRBJ1-2 TRBD1 . TRBV2 CASRRQGVWNYGYTF TGTGCCAGCAGACGACAGGGGGTGTGGAACTATGGCTACACCTTC
TRBJ2-6 TRBD1 . TRBV27 CASSFKQGQGALGANVLTF TGTGCCAGCAGTTTCAAGCAAGGACAGGGGGCGCTTGGGGCCAACGTCCTGACTTTC
TRBJ1-1 . once TRBV29-1 CSVHMTRTLNTEAFF TGCAGCGTTCACATGACCAGGACATTGAACACTGAAGCTTTCTTT
TRBJ1-1 . . TRBV7-9 CASSLEGVSEAFF TGTGCCAGCAGCTTAGAGGGGGTTTCTGAAGCTTTCTTT
TRBJ1-2 TRBD1 once TRBV14 CASSLTGTQGGYTF TGTGCCAGCAGCTTGACAGGGACCCAAGGGGGCTACACCTTC